A single T cell receptor (beta chain) is shown here with its context. Its antigen remains unidentified. The junction departs from germline at one end; a sequencing error may be responsible. Time point specified: late sampling 161 to 241 days after vaccination in a few convalescent patients. The treatment: approximately nine-day PBMC culture with coronavirus spike peptide pools or control peptides (ViraFEST assay). These data come from a study of vaccination and CD4 T cells after COVID-19. The wider study: The BNT162b2 or mRNA-1273 vaccine was given to participants in two doses.

Sequenced with the Oncomine TCR Beta short-read assay was DNA taken from cultured CD4+ T cells. TCRdb re-called the PCR reads through MiXCR, storing one row per CDR3 protein. The sample includes 15,000 to 20,000 distinct CDR3 sequences, about half seen only once; the top ten take approximately 16%. Sequenced material: CD4+ T cells from blood, cultured in vitro, taken about 7 months after SARS-CoV-2 vaccination. This sequence originates from a human donor who had recovered from COVID-19.

CDR3 loop: CASSLGHPPADTQYF. DNA for the CDR3: TGTGCTAGCAGCTTAGGGCACCCTCCAGCAGATACGCAGTATTTT. The V and J genes are TRBV7-7 and TRBJ2-3, with D uncertain. The germline V gene has CDR1 SSHAT and CDR2 FNYEAQ (reference sequence). The CDR3 sequence is 15 residues long.